This passage covers 14 T cell receptor beta chains from one sample sequenced in a study of PD-1 and CTLA-4 blockade in melanoma. Here immunoSEQ multiplex PCR was the method, and the copy in TCRdb shows in-frame clones only, minus some. The table shows some 33,000 clones, with 88% occurring only once. The sequencing used CD8+ T cells from peripheral blood, collected from a patient given anti-PD-1 treatment. These receptors were collected from a human donor with melanoma.

The CDR3 reads CASSFETSGIYNEQFF. CDR3 coding DNA: TGTGCCAGCAGCTTTGAGACTAGCGGAATTTACAATGAGCAGTTCTTC. This chain links TRBV7-6 with TRBJ2-1; TRBD2 aligns across 9 bases. Unmatched junction bases numbered 7, after V lost 3 bases and J lost 4 bases. Germline values: CDR1 SGHVS, CDR2 FNYEAQ. The CDR3 sequence is 16 residues long.

This chain links TRBV4-1 with TRBJ1-6; D gene unclear. V shed 1 base and J shed 6 bases, with 4 bases lying between them. Germline V gives CDR1 MGHRA, CDR2 YSYEKL. This CDR3 contains 13 residues. The CDR3 DNA sequence: TGCGCCAGCAGCCAAGCTCTTAATTCACCCCTCCACTTT. Translation gives CASSQALNSPLHF.

The chain recombines TRBV5-6 with TRBJ2-1; D is perhaps TRBD1 (5 bases). The germline gives CDR1 SGHDT, CDR2 YYEEEE. This CDR3 is built from 15 residues. The germline V and J ends were trimmed by 3 bases and 4 bases, with 14 bases remaining between them. The CDR3 here is CASSSDTLFYNEQFF. The CDR3 DNA follows: TGTGCCAGCAGCTCGGACACCCTATTTTACAATGAGCAGTTCTTC.

The DNA of the CDR3 is TGTGCCAGCACTCCTTCCGGGCAAAACTATGGCTACACCTTC. Translation: CASTPSGQNYGYTF. V is TRBV27 and J is TRBJ1-2; no reliable D call. The CDR3 length is 14 residues. Trimming took off 7 bases at V and 2 bases at J, with 14 bases between the two ends. CDR1 MNHEY and CDR2 SMNVEV come from the germline V gene (reference sequence).

CDR3 loop: CASSEVGTGLVVETQYF. Here the CDR3 DNA reads TGTGCCAGCAGTGAAGTTGGGACAGGGTTGGTAGTCGAGACCCAGTACTTC. V usage is TRBV6-1 and J usage is TRBJ2-5, with 9 nucleotides matching TRBD1. The CDR3 is 17 residues long. Germline values: CDR1 MNHNS, CDR2 SASEGT. V lost 1 base and J lost 5; bases outside the gene matches: 11.

V gene TRBV2 combines with J gene TRBJ1-1; the match to TRBD1 covers 10 bases. The CDR3 length is 14 residues. The trim removed 6 bases at V and 7 bases at J, leaving 8 bases unmatched. The germline gives CDR1 SNHLY, CDR2 FYNNEI. The CDR3 is CASRSGTGAFEAFF. CDR3 DNA sequence: TGTGCCAGCAGGTCCGGGACAGGGGCGTTTGAAGCTTTCTTT.

This clone showed up just once. The rearrangement uses TRBV29-1 and TRBJ2-7; the match to TRBD1 covers 9 bases. Losses at the gene ends were 6 bases for V and 2 bases for J; bases not matched to a gene: 5. Germline V lookup: CDR1 SQVTM, CDR2 ANQGSEA. The CDR3 is 13 amino acids. The CDR3: CSVEDRGAYEQYF. CDR3 sequence (DNA): TGCAGCGTCGAGGACAGGGGCGCCTACGAGCAGTACTTC.

This chain uses TRBV12-3 or TRBV12-4 with TRBJ1-1; D perhaps matches TRBD1 (6 bases). V gave up 5 bases and J gave up 5 bases, with 9 bases separating them. The CDR3 extends over 12 amino acids. The CDR3 DNA sequence: TGTGCCAGCAGTCCGACAGGAACTGAAGCTTTCTTT. This sequence encodes CASSPTGTEAFF.

The chain employs TRBV13 and TRBJ1-3; weak D call: TRBD1 (6 bases). V was clipped by 0 bases and J by 4 bases, with 7 bases between them. CDR3 size: 14 residues. In germline, CDR1 is PRHDT, CDR2 FYEKMQ (reference sequence). This CDR3 is CASSLGRGGNTIYF. The CDR3 DNA sequence: TGTGCCAGCAGCTTAGGCAGGGGAGGAAACACCATATATTTT.

The chain combines TRBV7-8 with TRBJ1-1; D gene unclear. There are 15 residues in the CDR3. Germline V CDR1 and CDR2: SGHVS, FQNEAQ. V was shortened by 4 bases and J by 0 bases, with 12 bases between the two germline ends. DNA of the CDR3: TGTGCCAGCAGCTCTTGGGTTCGCATGAACACTGAAGCTTTCTTT. This translates into CASSSWVRMNTEAFF.

The gene calls are TRBV5-4 and TRBJ1-2; tentative D call: TRBD1 (6 bases). Trimming left V 6 bases short and J 4 bases short, with 19 bases between. The CDR3 extends over 15 amino acids. Germline assignment: CDR1 SGHNT and CDR2 YYREEE (reference sequence). CDR3 DNA sequence: TGTGCCAGCACCCTGGAGGGGGGTCCCTTCTATGGCTACACCTTC. Its protein is CASTLEGGPFYGYTF.

V is TRBV27 and J is TRBJ2-2; 8 positions match TRBD2. This CDR3 region has 15 residues. V gave up 3 bases and J gave up 3 bases; unmatched junction bases: 3. The V gene's germline CDR1 is MNHEY and CDR2 SMNVEV (reference sequence). The CDR3 region is CASSFGGGYTGELFF. DNA of the CDR3: TGTGCCAGCAGTTTCGGGGGGGGATACACCGGGGAGCTGTTTTTT.

The chain has TRBV5-6 and TRBJ2-3; maybe TRBD2 (6 bases). The CDR3 extends over 16 amino acids. Between the trimmed V and J ends, which lost 4 bases and 2 bases, there was a span of 17 bases. Germline assignment: CDR1 SGHDT and CDR2 YYEEEE. CDR3 coding DNA: TGTGCCAGCAGCGCGTACGGGACTGGCATCACAGATACGCAGTATTTT. Translated, it gives CASSAYGTGITDTQYF.

This rearrangement joins TRBV6-5 to TRBJ2-2; 7 nucleotides agree with TRBD2. Germline V lookup: CDR1 MNHEY, CDR2 SVGAGI. The CDR3 consists of 16 residues. V shed 0 bases and J 5 bases; nucleotides not matched to a gene: 6. CDR3 DNA: TGTGCCAGCAGTTACTCGCCTCTAGCGGCGACCGGGGAGCTGTTTTTT. Residues: CASSYSPLAATGELFF.